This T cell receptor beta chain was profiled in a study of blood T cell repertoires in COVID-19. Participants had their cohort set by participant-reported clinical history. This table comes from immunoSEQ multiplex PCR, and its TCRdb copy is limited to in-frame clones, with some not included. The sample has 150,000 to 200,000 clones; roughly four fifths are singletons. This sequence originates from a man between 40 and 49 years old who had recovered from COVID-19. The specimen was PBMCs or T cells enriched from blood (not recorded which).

The DNA for the CDR3 is TGTGCCAGCAGTTTGGGCCGGGGCTATAATTCACCCCTCCACTTT. It is translated as CASSLGRGYNSPLHF. The V call is TRBV27, the J call TRBJ1-6; no reliable D call. V was cut by 3 bases and J by 3 bases, with 9 bases left in between. The CDR3 is made up of 15 amino acids. The germline gives CDR1 MNHEY, CDR2 SMNVEV (reference sequence).